The entry below gives a single TCR beta chain sequence along with its context. The antigen is undetermined. PCR amplification relied on 60 Vbeta primers (plus 13 Jbeta primers). Original processing notes: Approximately 72 million unique TCR beta chains, around 11 million of them shared, were counted by a later analysis. TCRdb keeps only in-frame clones here, not all; method: immunoSEQ multiplex PCR. V, J and clone size are taken as reported in that table, and D and trimming were inferred from the DNA itself. The table has under 150,000 clones, around three quarters seen once. This sample is drawn from a study of cytomegalovirus exposure and HLA in healthy donors. Study findings and constraints: It was likely that a cluster of highly shared sequence variants was a sequencing artifact. Earlier results showed most TCR beta V segments being productive about 90% or about 30% of the time. Later genetic work tied a missense DCLRE1C variant to beta-chain V and J trimming.

V dropped 0 bases and J dropped 6; count of bases not matched to a gene: 6. Germline-derived CDR1 and CDR2 are LNHDA and SQIVND (reference sequence). There are 17 residues in the CDR3. This clonotype was sampled from a man in his thirties or forties in good health and CMV-seropositive. Specimen: PBMCs. The chain uses TRBV19 and TRBJ2-2, with 11 bases lining up with TRBD2. The CDR3 here is CASSIDRTSGRPGELFF. CDR3 bases: TGTGCCAGTAGTATAGATAGAACTAGCGGGAGACCCGGGGAGCTGTTTTTT.